The T cell receptor (beta chain) under discussion was sequenced for a study of CD8+ T cells in alopecia areata. General study results and limits: Clonality was higher in lesional than normal scalp, especially in alopecia totalis/universalis. Scalp sample data also include resident alphabeta T cells from normal skin. The study found TCR sharing across patients less clear than in mice, possibly for HLA reasons.

The sequencing template was cDNA reverse transcribed from extracted RNA. Profiling relied on immunoSEQ multiplex PCR, and the TCRdb table lists in-frame clones only, not all of them. Among tens of thousands of clones, 44% were seen once, and the ten largest hold about 51%. This CDR3 has 13 amino acids. With 5 bases removed from V and 2 bases from J, the gap between germline ends came to 6 bases. Per the germline V gene, CDR1 is SGHTA and CDR2 is FQGTGA. Comment on this clone: What it binds is unknown.

Collected material from alopecia areata patients comprised lesional scalp punch biopsies and peripheral blood. J is TRBJ2-2 and V is TRBV7-3; D not certain. Sequenced material: NKG2D-low CD8+ T cells sorted from blood. The receptor comes from a human donor with alopecia areata. The CDR3 loop reads CASSPGNTGELFF. The CDR3 coding sequence is TGTGCCAGCAGCCCCGGCAACACCGGGGAGCTGTTTTTT.